This TCR beta chain was identified during a study of blood T cell repertoires in COVID-19. Background on the study: Some COVID-19 samples were acute and others convalescent; all came from the United States, Italy and Spain. PBMCs, B-cell-depleted T cells, or T cells were the source of the cDNA or gDNA that made up the material.

The V segment lost 2 bases and the J segment 3 bases; nucleotides outside the gene matches: 6. Germline V CDR1 and CDR2: LNHDA, SQIVND (reference sequence). This CDR3 is built from 16 residues. Per the original data handling: Counts of nucleated cells, estimated from reference gene primer amplification, were obtained. Profiled with immunoSEQ multiplex PCR; TCRdb holds only in-frame clones, not every one. V, J and clone size reflect that table, while D and trimming were determined from the DNA. Among 170,000 or so clones listed, about 89% were seen once. The chain carries TRBV19 and TRBJ2-3; 9 positions match TRBD2. The clonotype originates from a man aged 18 to 30 who had recovered from COVID-19. The specimen was peripheral blood. CDR3 sequence reads: CASSIQRAGGTDTQYF. CDR3 DNA: TGTGCCAGTAGTATACAACGAGCGGGAGGAACAGATACGCAGTATTTT.